The count of the clone carrying this TCR beta chain is one. The antigen is undetermined. These data come from a study of T cell responses to AZD1222 COVID-19 vaccine. Study-level points and caveats: Spike-specific TCR repertoires showed rising breadth and depth after two AZD1222 doses. Baseline serostatus was positive in only a handful of AZD1222 recipients. Clonal diversity may have been underestimated in mostly white British donors.

Libraries were prepared by immunoSEQ multiplex PCR; TCRdb keeps only in-frame clonotypes and omits some of them. Here the sample spans around 75,000 clones, around 89% being singletons. The CDR3 spans 14 residues. V lost 8 bases, J lost 5 bases, and 9 bases stayed unmatched. Germline CDR1 SGHTA, CDR2 FQGNSA. The material sequenced was peripheral blood, taken 28 days after the second dose of the MenACWY control vaccine. The chain carries TRBV7-2 and TRBJ2-5, with 9 bases matching TRBD2. The sequence came from an adult who received the MenACWY meningococcal vaccine as a control. Here the CDR3 reads CASQVAGETETQYF. CDR3 sequence (DNA): TGTGCCAGCCAAGTAGCGGGGGAGACGGAGACCCAGTACTTC. Full variable domain (missing parts from reference TRBV7-2 and TRBJ2-5): GAGVSQSPSNKVTEKGKDVELRCDPISGHTALYWYRQSLGQGLEFLIYFQGNSAPDKSGLPSDRFSAERTGGSVSTLTIQRTQQEDSAVYLCASQVAGETETQYFGPGTRLLVL.